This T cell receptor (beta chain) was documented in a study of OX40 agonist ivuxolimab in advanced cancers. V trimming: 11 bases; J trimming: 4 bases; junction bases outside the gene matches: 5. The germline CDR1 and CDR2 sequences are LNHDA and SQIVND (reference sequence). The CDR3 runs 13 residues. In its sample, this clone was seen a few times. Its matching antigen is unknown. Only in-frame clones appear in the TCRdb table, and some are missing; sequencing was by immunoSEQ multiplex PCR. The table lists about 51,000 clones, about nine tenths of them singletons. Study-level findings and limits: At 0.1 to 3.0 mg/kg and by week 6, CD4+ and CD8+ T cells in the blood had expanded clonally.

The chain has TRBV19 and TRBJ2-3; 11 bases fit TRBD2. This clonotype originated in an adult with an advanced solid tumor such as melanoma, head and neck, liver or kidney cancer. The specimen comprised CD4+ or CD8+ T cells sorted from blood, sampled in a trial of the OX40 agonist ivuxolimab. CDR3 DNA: TGTGCCGCAGGACTAGCGGGTGCAGATACGCAGTATTTT. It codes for CAAGLAGADTQYF.